The T cell receptor beta chain described here comes from a study of lymphopenia after photon versus proton radiotherapy. Some clones are missing from TCRdb's copy, which holds only in-frame ones; the method was immunoSEQ multiplex PCR. The data show 150,000 or so clones, roughly nine tenths seen once. The CDR3 is made up of 14 amino acids. Germline V gene lookup returns CDR1 LNHNV and CDR2 YYDKDF (reference sequence). V lost 8 bases, J lost 3 bases, and 7 bases stayed unmatched. The receptor comes from a man aged 45-65 years with gastric cancer. Here the sequenced sample was peripheral blood, taken from a patient treated with photon-based radiotherapy. The chain links TRBV15 to TRBJ2-7; 10 bases agree with TRBD2. CDR3 DNA: TGTGCCACCTCCCGGACTAGCGGCCGCTACGAGCAGTACTTC. As protein: CATSRTSGRYEQYF. The full variable domain, with the rest looked up from reference TRBV15 and TRBJ2-7, is DAMVIQNPRYQVTQFGKPVTLSCSQTLNHNVMYWYQQKSSQAPKLLFHYYDKDFNNEADTPDNFQSRRPNTSFCFLDIRSPGLGDTAMYLCATSRTSGRYEQYFGPGTRLTVT.